This T cell receptor beta chain was identified in a study of human T cells and chemical hapten exposure. About the research overall: The study sensitized with 2% DPC on an approximately 2 cm by approximately 2 cm patch of upper inner arm skin. Patches with 0.01% DPC went on the upper back, and the tests were read at 6 days. Slight volume differences across pooled libraries mainly accounted for varying per-sample TCR yields.

This clonotype was seen repeatedly, ten times or more. From the RACE reads, TCRdb called clonotypes with MiXCR, one entry per CDR3 protein. The sample contains about 180,000 distinct CDR3 sequences, just under 30% of which appear only once. V lost 8 bases, J lost 0 bases, and 11 bases lay in between. The V gene's germline CDR1 is MNHEY and CDR2 SVGEGT. The CDR3 loop spans 14 amino acids. This sample's time point: pre-sensitization, week 0. Documented treatment: therapeutic diphenylcyclopropenone sensitization with weekly scalp DPC. The starting material, unfractionated whole blood, was used for total RNA extraction.

This chain joins TRBV6-2 or TRBV6-3 and TRBJ1-5, with a tentative D call TRBD1 (5 bases). The clonotype was recovered from a woman aged 25 to 39 with alopecia areata. Some clones in this sample may be carry-over from other donors' samples. Sequenced material: whole blood, taken in connection with sensitization to the hapten diphenylcyclopropenone (DPC). CDR3 in amino acids: CASSPDNSNQPQHF. The CDR3 region has the DNA TGTGCCAGCTCACCGGACAATAGCAATCAGCCCCAGCATTTT.